Listed here are 23 T cell receptor beta chains from one sample, sequenced in a study of graft-versus-host responses after intestinal transplantation. The table came from immunoSEQ multiplex PCR; TCRdb's copy has only in-frame clones and leaves some out. The sample records more than 80,000 clones, approximately 90% being singletons. No antigens are known for them. Sequenced material: unstimulated CD4+ T cells sorted from spleen or lymph node cells, taken before transplant. All receptors derive from a human donor who was the organ donor for an intestinal transplant.

CDR3 loop: CASIYSGATDTQYF. Written as DNA, the CDR3 is TGTGCCAGCATCTACAGCGGGGCCACAGATACGCAGTATTTT. This chain joins TRBV7-9 and TRBJ2-3; 7 bases line up with TRBD2. CDR3 length equals 14 residues. Germline lookup yields CDR1 SEHNR and CDR2 FQNEAQ (reference sequence). With V trimmed by 7 bases and J by 2 bases, 6 bases remained unmatched.

This clone has only a few counts. The chain combines TRBV19 with TRBJ2-1; 8 bases line up with TRBD2. The V gene end was trimmed by 3 bases and the J gene end by 3 bases; junction bases not matched to a gene: 10. The CDR3 is 17 amino acids. CDR1 and CDR2 from the germline V gene are LNHDA and SQIVND (reference sequence). The CDR3 region is CASSILGGGQDYNEQFF. The CDR3 nucleotides read TGTGCCAGTAGTATTCTGGGCGGGGGGCAAGACTACAATGAGCAGTTCTTC.

The chain combines TRBV10-3 with TRBJ2-5, with D hard to call. With the DNA end fitting TRBJ2-7 better, the J assignment may be wrong. The CDR3 is made up of 16 amino acids. CDR1 and CDR2 from the germline V gene are ENHRY and SYGVKD. CDR3: CAISARGGTYGNEQYF. The DNA of the CDR3 is TGTGCCATCAGTGCCCGAGGCGGCACCTATGGCAACGAGCAGTACTTC.

To note about this clone: The sample contains more than one DNA sequence encoding this CDR3. The chain uses TRBV20-1 and TRBJ2-7; no definite D call. CDR1 is DFQATT, CDR2 SNEGSKA, per germline (reference sequence). The ends were cut back, 4 bases at V and 0 bases at J, with 4 bases in the middle. CDR3 length: 11 residues. DNA of the CDR3: TGCAGTGCTACGCGCTCCTACGAGCAGTACTTC. The encoded protein is CSATRSYEQYF.

J is TRBJ2-3 and V is TRBV11-1; D not certain. The V gene lost 1 base and the J gene lost 2 bases, with 22 bases spanning the gap. Germline CDR1 reads SGHAT; CDR2 reads FQDESV (reference sequence). This CDR3 contains 19 residues. The CDR3 DNA follows: TGTGCCAGCAGCTTAGTCGCTGCGTGGTCTAGACGGTCCACAGATACGCAGTATTTT. It translates to CASSLVAAWSRRSTDTQYF.

This chain joins TRBV2 and TRBJ2-5, with D possibly TRBD1 on 10 matching bases. V lost 6 bases to trimming and J lost 5 bases, with 16 bases between them. CDR1 is SNHLY, CDR2 FYNNEI, per germline. This CDR3 is built from 14 residues. The chain's CDR3 is CASRRGGQGETQYF. The CDR3 DNA reads as TGTGCCAGCAGGCGGGGGGGACAGGGGGAGACCCAGTACTTC. Full variable domain (missing parts from reference TRBV2 and TRBJ2-5): EPEVTQTPSHQVTQMGQEVILRCVPISNHLYFYWYRQILGQKVEFLVSFYNNEISEKSEIFDDQFSVERPDGSNFTLKIRSTKLEDSAMYFCASRRGGQGETQYFGPGTRLLVL.

The chain is built from TRBV27 and TRBJ1-4; D unresolved. CDR3 length: 15 residues. The V gene's germline CDR1 is MNHEY and CDR2 SMNVEV (reference sequence). The V end was cut by 1 base, the J end by 0 bases, with 6 bases between. The CDR3 region has the DNA TGTGCCAGCAGTTTATTCGGGGCAACTAATGAAAAACTGTTTTTT. The encoded protein is CASSLFGATNEKLFF.

The gene calls are TRBV9 and TRBJ1-4; TRBD1 is a possible D gene (5 bases). Trimming took 7 bases from V and 4 from J, leaving 14 bases between them. The CDR3 loop spans 14 amino acids. Germline assignment: CDR1 SGDLS and CDR2 YYNGEE. The chain's CDR3 is CASQPGLNNEKLFF. The CDR3 coding sequence is TGTGCCAGCCAACCAGGGCTTAATAATGAAAAACTGTTTTTT.

V usage is TRBV5-1 and J usage is TRBJ1-4; weak D call: TRBD1 (5 bases). This CDR3 is built from 14 residues. Trimming left V 7 bases short and J 8 bases short, with 18 bases between. Germline lookup yields CDR1 SGHRS and CDR2 YFSETQ. CDR3 residues: CASRLRGTSEKLFF. DNA of the CDR3: TGCGCCAGCCGGCTAAGGGGTACTTCGGAAAAACTGTTTTTT.

The chain employs TRBV18 and TRBJ1-4; no clear D. This CDR3 spans 14 amino acids. V lost 4 bases and J 0 bases, leaving 6 bases between the germline ends. Germline CDR1 reads KGHSH; CDR2 reads LQKENI. The CDR3 here is CASSRQTTNEKLFF. CDR3 sequence (DNA): TGTGCCAGCTCACGACAAACAACTAATGAAAAACTGTTTTTT.

The chain has TRBV6-6 and TRBJ1-1; 9 bases map to TRBD1. Germline-derived CDR1 and CDR2 are MNHNY and SVGAGI (reference sequence). V dropped 5 bases and J dropped 8; count of bases not matched to a gene: 15. The CDR3 runs 16 residues. CDR3 residues: CASSPGTGLRGGEAFF. The DNA for the CDR3 is TGTGCCAGCAGTCCCGGGACAGGGCTCAGGGGCGGGGAAGCTTTCTTT.

The chain carries TRBV28 and TRBJ2-2; the D is unclear. The CDR3 runs 15 residues. The germline gives CDR1 MDHEN, CDR2 SYDVKM. Trimming left V 5 bases short and J 7 bases short, with 17 bases between. CDR3 nucleotide sequence: TGTGCCAGCAGTAGTCCTCGGAGTAGTGTCGGGGAGCTGTTTTTT. This translates into CASSSPRSSVGELFF. Using reference TRBV28 and TRBJ2-2 for the parts outside the CDR3, the full variable domain is DVKVTQSSRYLVKRTGEKVFLECVQDMDHENMFWYRQDPGLGLRLIYFSYDVKMKEKGDIPEGYSVSREKKERFSLILESASTNQTSMYLCASSSPRSSVGELFFGEGSRLTVL.

CDR3 DNA: TGTGCCTGTCGGCACAGGGGGCAAGGTGAAAAACTGTTTTTT. Translated: CACRHRGQGEKLFF. V is TRBV30 and J is TRBJ1-4; 9 bases agree with TRBD1. Germline CDR1 GTSNPN, CDR2 SVGIG (reference sequence). With 6 bases clipped from V and 7 bases from J, the junction kept 9 bases outside the gene matches. The CDR3 has 14 amino acids.

The chain carries TRBV25-1 and TRBJ1-2; 7 bases align to TRBD1. With V trimmed by 4 bases and J by 4 bases, 12 bases remained unmatched. Germline V gene lookup returns CDR1 MGHDK and CDR2 SYGVNS. The CDR3 is 16 amino acids. CDR3 sequence reads: CASSVSATGDAYGYTF. The CDR3 coding sequence is TGTGCCAGCAGTGTTTCCGCTACAGGGGATGCCTATGGCTACACCTTC.

This chain links TRBV14 with TRBJ1-1, with 7 bases that match TRBD1. Unmatched junction bases numbered 8, after V lost 4 bases and J lost 9 bases. The CDR3 spans 13 residues. In germline, CDR1 is SGHDN, CDR2 FVKESK. The CDR3 nucleotides read TGTGCCAGCAGCCCCGACAGGGTGTCGCAAGCTTTCTTT. Translating it yields CASSPDRVSQAFF.

This clone appeared a single time. In DNA, the CDR3 is TGCAGCGTCCGACCCGGGACTAGCGGACTCTACGAGCAGTACTTC. This sequence encodes CSVRPGTSGLYEQYF. The rearrangement joins TRBV29-1 to TRBJ2-7, with 11 bases identical to TRBD2. V gave up 6 bases and J gave up 3 bases; unmatched junction bases: 10. CDR3 length: 15 residues. Germline loops: CDR1 SQVTM, CDR2 ANQGSEA.

The chain employs TRBV7-2 and TRBJ2-1; 7 bases match TRBD2. V lost 0 bases to trimming and J lost 4 bases; unmatched junction nucleotides: 21. Germline-derived CDR1 and CDR2 are SGHTA and FQGNSA. CDR3 length equals 21 residues. The CDR3 DNA follows: TGTGCCAGCAGCTTAGCGCTCGGGCTAGCCGCCGGGGGGAGAAGGTACAATGAGCAGTTCTTC. This sequence encodes CASSLALGLAAGGRRYNEQFF.

The chain recombines TRBV19 with TRBJ1-5; TRBD1 might be the D (5 bases). The germline V and J ends were trimmed by 5 bases and 0 bases, with 14 bases remaining between them. Looked up from germline, CDR1 is LNHDA and CDR2 is SQIVND (reference sequence). This CDR3 has 16 amino acids. The CDR3 coding sequence is TGTGCCAGTAGTCCTCCCGGGGGTGGTAGCAATCAGCCCCAGCATTTT. Translation gives CASSPPGGGSNQPQHF.

This chain joins TRBV18 and TRBJ2-1, with D perhaps TRBD1 (6 bases). The CDR3 is 17 residues long. Trimming stripped 3 bases from V and 0 bases from J, with 15 bases between. Germline CDR1 KGHSH, CDR2 LQKENI. The CDR3 DNA reads as TGTGCCAGCTCACCCAGGGGCGCGGAGATCTCCTACAATGAGCAGTTCTTC. It specifies CASSPRGAEISYNEQFF. Using reference TRBV18 and TRBJ2-1 for the parts outside the CDR3, the full variable domain is NAGVMQNPRHLVRRRGQEARLRCSPMKGHSHVYWYRQLPEEGLKFMVYLQKENIIDESGMPKERFSAEFPKEGPSILRIQQVVRGDSAAYFCASSPRGAEISYNEQFFGPGTRLTVL.

This sequence joins TRBV5-6 and TRBJ1-2, with 7 bases identical to TRBD1. CDR1 is SGHDT, CDR2 YYEEEE, per germline. Trimming removed 4 bases from V and 4 bases from J; junction bases left unmatched: 10. The CDR3 loop spans 15 amino acids. The CDR3 nucleotides are TGTGCCAGCAGCGTTATCCCGGGACAGAGCTATGGCTACACCTTC. Its translation: CASSVIPGQSYGYTF.

The chain joins TRBV4-1 to TRBJ1-5; D is perhaps TRBD1 (6 bases). This CDR3 is 15 amino acids long. The germline gives CDR1 MGHRA, CDR2 YSYEKL. V lost 3 bases and J lost 6, with 15 bases in between. CDR3 residues: CASSHPGQPVQPQHF. Here the CDR3 DNA reads TGCGCCAGCAGCCACCCCGGACAGCCTGTTCAGCCCCAGCATTTT.

The chain recombines TRBV18 with TRBJ2-3; tentatively, D is TRBD2 (5 bases). This CDR3 has 15 residues. Deletions cut 3 bases from V and 0 bases from J, with 10 bases between. Germline V gene lookup returns CDR1 KGHSH and CDR2 LQKENI. This CDR3 reads CASSPFGGSTDTQYF. CDR3 bases: TGTGCCAGCTCACCTTTTGGCGGGAGCACAGATACGCAGTATTTT.

This chain joins TRBV6-5 and TRBJ1-5, with 7 bases identical to TRBD1. CDR1 and CDR2 (germline): MNHEY, SVGAGI. With 5 bases clipped from V and 5 bases from J, the junction kept 6 bases outside the gene matches. This CDR3 has 14 residues. The CDR3 DNA reads TGTGCCAGCAGTGATAAACAGGGGTATCAGCCCCAGCATTTT. This translates into CASSDKQGYQPQHF.